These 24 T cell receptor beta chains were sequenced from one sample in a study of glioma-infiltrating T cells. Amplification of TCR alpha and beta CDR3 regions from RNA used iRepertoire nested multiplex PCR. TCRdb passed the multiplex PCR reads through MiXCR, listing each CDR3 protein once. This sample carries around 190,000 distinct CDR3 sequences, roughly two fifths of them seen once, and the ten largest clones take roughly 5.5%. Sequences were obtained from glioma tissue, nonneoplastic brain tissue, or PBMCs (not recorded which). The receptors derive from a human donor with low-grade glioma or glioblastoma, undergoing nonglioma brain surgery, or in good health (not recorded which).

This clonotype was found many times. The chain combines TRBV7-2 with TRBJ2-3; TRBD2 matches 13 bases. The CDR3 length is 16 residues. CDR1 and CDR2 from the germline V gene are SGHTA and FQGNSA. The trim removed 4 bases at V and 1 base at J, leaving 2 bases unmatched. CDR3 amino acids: CASSSGLAGGTDTQYF. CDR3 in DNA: TGTGCCAGCAGCTCTGGACTAGCGGGGGGCACAGATACGCAGTATTTT.

This CDR3 reads CASSSGQGQETQYF. The DNA of the CDR3 is TGTGCCAGCAGTTCGGGACAGGGGCAAGAGACCCAGTACTTC. The chain joins TRBV12-3 or TRBV12-4 to TRBJ2-5; 10 positions agree with TRBD1. V lost 4 bases and J lost 2; bases outside the gene matches: 1. The CDR3 length is 14 residues.

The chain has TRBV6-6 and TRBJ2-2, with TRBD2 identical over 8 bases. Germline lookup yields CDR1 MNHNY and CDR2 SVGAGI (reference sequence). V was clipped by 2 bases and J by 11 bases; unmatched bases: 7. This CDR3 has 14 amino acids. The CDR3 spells CASSYKAGAGELFF. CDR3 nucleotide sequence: TGTGCCAGCAGTTACAAAGCGGGAGCGGGTGAGCTGTTTTTT.

For the CDR3, the DNA is TGTGCCAGCAGCTTAGGGGTTTCTGGTCGGGACACTGAAGCTTTCTTT. The encoded protein is CASSLGVSGRDTEAFF. The chain has TRBV11-2 and TRBJ1-1; D is undetermined. Trimming took off 1 base at V and 3 bases at J, with 15 bases between the two ends. Germline CDR1 reads SGHAT; CDR2 reads FQNNGV. CDR3 length equals 16 residues.

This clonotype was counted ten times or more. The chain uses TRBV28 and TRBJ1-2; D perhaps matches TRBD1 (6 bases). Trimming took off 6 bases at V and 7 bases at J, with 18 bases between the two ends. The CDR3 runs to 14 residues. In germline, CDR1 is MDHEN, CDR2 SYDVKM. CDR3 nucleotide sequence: TGTGCCAGCAGCGACAGGTCCGCGGTTGGTGGCTACACCTTC. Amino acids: CASSDRSAVGGYTF.

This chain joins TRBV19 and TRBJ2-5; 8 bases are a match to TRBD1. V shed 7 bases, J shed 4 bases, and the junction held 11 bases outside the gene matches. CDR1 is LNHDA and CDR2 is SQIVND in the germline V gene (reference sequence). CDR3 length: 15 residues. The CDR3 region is CASKTRGDRLETQYF. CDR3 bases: TGTGCCAGTAAAACGAGAGGGGACAGGTTAGAGACCCAGTACTTC.

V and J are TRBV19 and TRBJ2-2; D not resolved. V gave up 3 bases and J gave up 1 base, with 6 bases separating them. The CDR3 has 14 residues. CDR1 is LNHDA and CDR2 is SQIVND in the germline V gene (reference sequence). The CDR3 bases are TGTGCCAGTAGTATCAGTATGAACACCGGGGAGCTGTTTTTT. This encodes CASSISMNTGELFF.

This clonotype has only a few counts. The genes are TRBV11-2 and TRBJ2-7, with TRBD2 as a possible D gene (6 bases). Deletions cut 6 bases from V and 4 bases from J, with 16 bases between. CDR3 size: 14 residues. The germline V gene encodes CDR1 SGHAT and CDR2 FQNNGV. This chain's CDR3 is CASRAAGSSYEQYF. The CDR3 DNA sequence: TGTGCCAGCAGAGCCGCGGGGAGCTCTTACGAGCAGTACTTC.

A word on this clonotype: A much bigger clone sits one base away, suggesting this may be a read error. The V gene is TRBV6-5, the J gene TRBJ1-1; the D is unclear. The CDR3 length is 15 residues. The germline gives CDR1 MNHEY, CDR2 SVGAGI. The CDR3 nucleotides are TGTGCCAGCAGTTACAGTCTTCGGGTTCACACTGAAGCTTCCTTT. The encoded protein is CASSYSLRVHTEASF.

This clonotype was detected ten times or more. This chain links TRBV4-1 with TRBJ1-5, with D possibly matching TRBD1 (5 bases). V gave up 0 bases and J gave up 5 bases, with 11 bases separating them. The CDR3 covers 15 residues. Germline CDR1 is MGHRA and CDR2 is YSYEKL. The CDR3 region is CASSQDMAGYQPQHF. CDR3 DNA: TGCGCCAGCAGCCAAGATATGGCAGGGTATCAGCCCCAGCATTTT.

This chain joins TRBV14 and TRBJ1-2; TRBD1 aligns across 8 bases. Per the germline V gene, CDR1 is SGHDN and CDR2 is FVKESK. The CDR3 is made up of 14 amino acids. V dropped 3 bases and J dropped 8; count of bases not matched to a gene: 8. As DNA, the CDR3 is TGTGCCAGCAGCCAGAGAGCAGGGGGCGGAGGCTACACCTTC. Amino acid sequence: CASSQRAGGGGYTF.

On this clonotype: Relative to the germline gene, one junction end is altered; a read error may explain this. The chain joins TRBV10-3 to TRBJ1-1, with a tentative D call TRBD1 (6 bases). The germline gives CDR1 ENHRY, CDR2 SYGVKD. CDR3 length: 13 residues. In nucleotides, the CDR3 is TGTGACATCATGGGGGGCAGTAACACTGAAGCTTTCTTT. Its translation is CDIMGGSNTEAFF.

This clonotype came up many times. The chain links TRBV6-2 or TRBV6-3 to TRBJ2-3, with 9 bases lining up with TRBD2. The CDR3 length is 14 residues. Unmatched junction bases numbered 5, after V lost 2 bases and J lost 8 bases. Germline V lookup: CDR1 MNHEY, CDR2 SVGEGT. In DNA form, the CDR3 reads TGTGCCAGCAGTTACAAGCGGGAGGAGGTTACGCAGTATTTT. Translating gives CASSYKREEVTQYF.

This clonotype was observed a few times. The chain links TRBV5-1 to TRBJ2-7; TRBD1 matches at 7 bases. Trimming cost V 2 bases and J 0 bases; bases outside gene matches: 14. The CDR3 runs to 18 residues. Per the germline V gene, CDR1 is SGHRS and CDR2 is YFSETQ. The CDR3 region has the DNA TGCGCCAGCAGCTTAACAACGGGACGCAGGGGGACCTCCTACGAGCAGTACTTC. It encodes CASSLTTGRRGTSYEQYF.

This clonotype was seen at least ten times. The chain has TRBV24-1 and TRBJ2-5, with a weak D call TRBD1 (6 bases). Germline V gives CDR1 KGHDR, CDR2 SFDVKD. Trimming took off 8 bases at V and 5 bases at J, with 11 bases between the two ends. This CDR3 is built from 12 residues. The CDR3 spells CATNKGDETQYF. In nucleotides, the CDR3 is TGTGCCACCAACAAGGGGGACGAGACCCAGTACTTC.

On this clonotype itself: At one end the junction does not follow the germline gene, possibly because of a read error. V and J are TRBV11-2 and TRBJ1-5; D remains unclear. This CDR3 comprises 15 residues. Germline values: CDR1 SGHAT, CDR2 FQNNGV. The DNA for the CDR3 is TGTGCCAGCAGCTTATCAGGTTATAGCAATGAGCCCGAGCATTTT. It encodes CASSLSGYSNEPEHF.

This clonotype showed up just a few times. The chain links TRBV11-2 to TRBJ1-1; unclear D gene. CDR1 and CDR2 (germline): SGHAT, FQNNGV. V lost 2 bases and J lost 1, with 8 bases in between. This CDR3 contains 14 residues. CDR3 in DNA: TGTGCCAGCAGCTTACAGGTCTCGAACACTGAAGCTTTCTTT. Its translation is CASSLQVSNTEAFF.

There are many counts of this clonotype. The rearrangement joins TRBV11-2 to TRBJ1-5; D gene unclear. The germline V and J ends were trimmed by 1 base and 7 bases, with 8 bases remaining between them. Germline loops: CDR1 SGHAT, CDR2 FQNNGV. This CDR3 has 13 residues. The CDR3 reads CASSLGHGQPQHF. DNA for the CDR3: TGTGCCAGCAGCTTAGGTCACGGGCAGCCCCAGCATTTT.

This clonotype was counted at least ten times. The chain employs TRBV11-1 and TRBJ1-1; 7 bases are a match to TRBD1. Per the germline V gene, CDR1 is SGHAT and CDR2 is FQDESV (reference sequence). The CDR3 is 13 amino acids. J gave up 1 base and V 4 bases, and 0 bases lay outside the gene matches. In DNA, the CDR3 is TGTGCCAGCAGCTACAGGGGGAACACTGAAGCTTTCTTT. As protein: CASSYRGNTEAFF.

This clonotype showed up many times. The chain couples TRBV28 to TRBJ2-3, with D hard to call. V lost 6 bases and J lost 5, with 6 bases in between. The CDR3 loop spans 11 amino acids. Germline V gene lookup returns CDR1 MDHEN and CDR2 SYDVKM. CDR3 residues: CASSPRDTQYF. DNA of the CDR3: TGTGCCAGCAGCCCTCGAGATACGCAGTATTTT. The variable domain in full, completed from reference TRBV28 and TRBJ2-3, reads DVKVTQSSRYLVKRTGEKVFLECVQDMDHENMFWYRQDPGLGLRLIYFSYDVKMKEKGDIPEGYSVSREKKERFSLILESASTNQTSMYLCASSPRDTQYFGPGTRLTVL.

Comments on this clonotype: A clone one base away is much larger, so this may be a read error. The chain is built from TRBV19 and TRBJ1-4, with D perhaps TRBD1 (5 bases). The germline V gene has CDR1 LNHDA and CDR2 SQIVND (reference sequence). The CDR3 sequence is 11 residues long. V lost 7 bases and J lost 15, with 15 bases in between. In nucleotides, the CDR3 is TGTGCCAGTACACGGGGCGGAATAGTGTTTTTT. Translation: CASTRGGIVFF.

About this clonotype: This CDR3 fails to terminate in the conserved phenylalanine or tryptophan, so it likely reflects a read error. The CDR3 spells CASSHTLAAYNEQFL. CDR3 bases: TGTGCCAGCAGCCACACACTAGCGGCCTACAATGAGCAGTTCTTA. The J gene is TRBJ2-1, the V gene TRBV11-2; 8 nucleotides align to TRBD2. The CDR3 is 15 residues long. Per germline, CDR1 SGHAT and CDR2 FQNNGV. V trimming: 5 bases; J trimming: 2 bases; junction bases outside the gene matches: 5.

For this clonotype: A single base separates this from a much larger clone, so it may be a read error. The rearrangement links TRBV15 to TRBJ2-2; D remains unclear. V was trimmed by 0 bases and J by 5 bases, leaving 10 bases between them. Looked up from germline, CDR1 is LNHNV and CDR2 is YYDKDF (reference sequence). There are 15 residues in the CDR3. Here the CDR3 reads CATSRDLLGTGELFF. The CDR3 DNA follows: TGTGCCACCAGCAGAGATCTCTTAGGAACCGGGGAGCTGTTTTTT.

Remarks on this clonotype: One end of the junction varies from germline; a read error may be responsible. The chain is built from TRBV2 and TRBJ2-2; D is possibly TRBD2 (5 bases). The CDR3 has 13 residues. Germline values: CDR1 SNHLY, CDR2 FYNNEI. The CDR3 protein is CASSPPNTGDLFF. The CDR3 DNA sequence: TGTGCCAGCTCTCCACCGAACACCGGGGATCTGTTTTTT. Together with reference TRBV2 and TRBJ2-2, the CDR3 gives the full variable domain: EPEVTQTPSHQVTQMGQEVILRCVPISNHLYFYWYRQILGQKVEFLVSFYNNEISEKSEIFDDQFSVERPDGSNFTLKIRSTKLEDSAMYFCASSPPNTGDLFFGEGSRLTVL.